These 24 T cell receptor beta chains were all obtained from the same sample, sequenced in a study of CD8 T cells in ankylosing spondylitis. TCRdb reprocessed the 5' RACE reads with MiXCR, giving one entry per CDR3 protein. The sample yields 130,000 or so distinct CDR3 sequences, roughly 6.6% seen once. The sample taken for sequencing was blood, either unsorted or a sorted T cell fraction (not recorded which). These receptors originate from a male donor with ankylosing spondylitis or in good health (not recorded which).

This clonotype was seen many times. The chain carries TRBV5-6 and TRBJ2-3; D call uncertain. The CDR3 runs 15 residues. Germline V gene data show CDR1 as SGHDT and CDR2 as YYEEEE. V was clipped by 3 bases and J by 1 base, with 12 bases between them. CDR3 protein: CASSSVVLRTDTQYF. The CDR3 region has the DNA TGTGCCAGCAGCTCGGTTGTACTCCGCACAGATACGCAGTATTTT.

This clonotype was observed a few times. This chain joins TRBV30 and TRBJ2-5; D uncertain. Germline CDR1 is GTSNPN and CDR2 is SVGIG (reference sequence). The CDR3 is 11 amino acids. Trimming cost V 0 bases and J 5 bases, with 4 bases left between them. The CDR3 region is CAWSVGETQYF. The CDR3 DNA follows: TGTGCCTGGAGTGTCGGGGAGACCCAGTACTTC.

There are many counts of this clonotype. The chain combines TRBV30 with TRBJ2-5; D is unclear. CDR1 is GTSNPN, CDR2 SVGIG, per germline (reference sequence). The CDR3 spans 13 residues. V dropped 2 bases and J dropped 7 bases, with 14 bases sitting between them. CDR3 bases: TGTGCCTGGAGTAATAGTCAAGCCGGGACCCAGTACTTC. This gives the protein CAWSNSQAGTQYF. Drawing the rest from reference TRBV30 and TRBJ2-5, the complete variable domain is SQTIHQWPATLVQPVGSPLSLECTVEGTSNPNLYWYRQAAGRGLQLLFYSVGIGQISSEVPQNLSASRPQDRQFILSSKKLLLSDSGFYLCAWSNSQAGTQYFGPGTRLLVL.

Many counts were recorded for this clonotype. The chain combines TRBV24-1 with TRBJ2-1, with 8 bases aligning to TRBD2. Germline CDR1 and CDR2: KGHDR and SFDVKD. The CDR3 covers 20 residues. The V segment lost 3 bases and the J segment 4 bases; nucleotides outside the gene matches: 19. The CDR3, as DNA: TGTGCCACCAGTGATGGCCCCTCGACTAGCGAAGGGGGAAAATACAATGAGCAGTTCTTC. As protein: CATSDGPSTSEGGKYNEQFF.

The chain carries TRBV7-9 and TRBJ2-7; maybe TRBD1 (6 bases). V lost 3 bases and J 2 bases, leaving 8 bases between the germline ends. CDR1 is SEHNR, CDR2 FQNEAQ, per germline (reference sequence). The CDR3 runs to 13 residues. Here the CDR3 DNA reads TGTGCCAGCAGCTTTCGGACAGCCTACGAGCAGTACTTC. Its protein is CASSFRTAYEQYF.

This clonotype was picked up many times. V and J are TRBV5-1 and TRBJ1-2, with D unresolved. The CDR3 totals 15 residues. The ends were cut back, 0 bases at V and 2 bases at J, with 11 bases in the middle. Per the germline V gene, CDR1 is SGHRS and CDR2 is YFSETQ. In DNA form, the CDR3 reads TGCGCCAGCAGCTTGGATCTGAATTGGAACTATGGCTACACCTTC. Its protein product is CASSLDLNWNYGYTF.

This clonotype has at least ten counts. The rearrangement joins TRBV11-2 to TRBJ2-5; 11 nucleotides line up with TRBD2. V dropped 6 bases and J dropped 2; count of bases not matched to a gene: 11. This CDR3 region has 17 residues. CDR1 and CDR2 (germline): SGHAT, FQNNGV. CDR3 region: CASSLQPGLAEQETQYF. Here the CDR3 DNA reads TGTGCCAGCAGTTTACAACCGGGACTAGCGGAACAAGAGACCCAGTACTTC. The full variable domain, its missing parts supplied by reference TRBV11-2 and TRBJ2-5, is EAGVAQSPRYKIIEKRQSVAFWCNPISGHATLYWYQQILGQGPKLLIQFQNNGVVDDSQLPKDRFSAERLKGVDSTLKIQPAKLEDSAVYLCASSLQPGLAEQETQYFGPGTRLLVL.

This clonotype was detected many times. The rearrangement joins TRBV5-1 to TRBJ1-2, with TRBD1 identical over 10 bases. Looked up from germline, CDR1 is SGHRS and CDR2 is YFSETQ. The CDR3 extends over 15 amino acids. Losses at the gene ends were 5 bases for V and 4 bases for J; bases not matched to a gene: 8. CDR3 protein: CASRTTGTGVYGYTF. In DNA, the CDR3 is TGCGCCAGCAGGACTACCGGGACAGGGGTCTATGGCTACACCTTC. Supplemented by reference TRBV5-1 and TRBJ1-2, the full variable domain reads KAGVTQTPRYLIKTRGQQVTLSCSPISGHRSVSWYQQTPGQGLQFLFEYFSETQRNKGNFPGRFSGRQFSNSRSEMNVSTLELGDSALYLCASRTTGTGVYGYTFGSGTRLTVV.

This clonotype has ten or more counts. The V call is TRBV4-1, the J call TRBJ2-7, with D uncertain. V gave up 0 bases and J gave up 3 bases, with 9 bases separating them. The length of the CDR3 is 14 residues. Per the germline V gene, CDR1 is MGHRA and CDR2 is YSYEKL. DNA for the CDR3: TGCGCCAGCAGCCAAGATTTAGGGAACTACGAGCAGTACTTC. It specifies CASSQDLGNYEQYF.

This clonotype was seen repeatedly, ten times or more. The V call is TRBV7-6, the J call TRBJ1-6; D is ambiguous. The V gene lost 5 bases and the J gene lost 11 bases, with 10 bases spanning the gap. This CDR3 has 12 residues. Per germline, CDR1 SGHVS and CDR2 FNYEAQ. CDR3 DNA sequence: TGTGCCAGCAGCCGCCTAGGGACACCCCTCCACTTT. It encodes CASSRLGTPLHF.

This clonotype came up many times. This rearrangement joins TRBV5-5 to TRBJ2-1; no firm D call. This CDR3 is built from 15 residues. V was shortened by 1 base and J by 4 bases, with 12 bases between the two germline ends. From germline, CDR1 is SGHKS and CDR2 YYEKEE (reference sequence). Here the CDR3 reads CASSLNSPSYNEQFF. CDR3 coding DNA: TGTGCCAGCAGCTTGAACAGCCCTTCGTACAATGAGCAGTTCTTC.

The chain carries TRBV10-3 and TRBJ2-7, with D tentatively TRBD1 (6 bases). Deletions cut 2 bases from V and 4 bases from J, with 12 bases between. This CDR3 is 14 amino acids long. The germline V gene has CDR1 ENHRY and CDR2 SYGVKD. CDR3 protein: CAISEREQGYEQYF. The CDR3 DNA reads TGTGCCATCAGTGAGCGCGAACAGGGTTACGAGCAGTACTTC.

This clonotype came up a few times. The genes are TRBV20-1 and TRBJ2-3, with 7 bases lining up with TRBD2. CDR3 length: 15 amino acids. Trimming cost V 5 bases and J 4 bases; bases outside gene matches: 12. In germline, CDR1 is DFQATT, CDR2 SNEGSKA (reference sequence). The DNA for the CDR3 is TGCAGTGCTGCGGTGGGCGGGAGTCCCCCAGATACGCAGTATTTT. Amino acid sequence: CSAAVGGSPPDTQYF.

The V and J genes are TRBV20-1 and TRBJ2-3, with D possibly being TRBD2 (6 bases). The germline CDR1 and CDR2 sequences are DFQATT and SNEGSKA (reference sequence). The CDR3 is 15 amino acids. The V end lost 3 bases, the J end lost 2 bases, and 15 bases lay between the germline ends. The CDR3 reads CSASRGGDNTDTQYF. The CDR3 DNA sequence: TGCAGTGCTAGCCGGGGCGGGGATAACACAGATACGCAGTATTTT.

This clonotype was seen many times. The chain joins TRBV11-2 to TRBJ2-1; D might be TRBD1 (6 bases). The CDR3 contains 14 residues. The germline gives CDR1 SGHAT, CDR2 FQNNGV. V was shortened by 5 bases and J by 5 bases, with 13 bases between the two germline ends. The CDR3, as DNA: TGTGCCAGCAGCCCACGGACAGCTGACAATGAGCAGTTCTTC. Translating gives CASSPRTADNEQFF.

The genes are TRBV6-2 or TRBV6-3 and TRBJ2-1; unclear D gene. The CDR3 length is 12 residues. V dropped 5 bases and J dropped 6 bases, with 8 bases sitting between them. CDR1 is MNHEY and CDR2 is SVGEGT in the germline V gene. The CDR3 sequence is CASSTFLNEQFF. CDR3 in DNA: TGTGCCAGCAGTACCTTCCTCAATGAGCAGTTCTTC.

The sample holds many counts of this clonotype. The chain employs TRBV12-3 or TRBV12-4 and TRBJ2-7, with 13 nucleotides matching TRBD2. The CDR3 is 16 amino acids. The ends lost 6 bases at V and 6 bases at J; junction bases unmatched: 11. CDR3 in DNA: TGTGCCAGCAGCGGCGGACTAGCGGGGGATAGACGCGAGCAGTACTTC. Protein: CASSGGLAGDRREQYF.

This clonotype was picked up many times. The genes are TRBV20-1 and TRBJ1-2; perhaps TRBD1 as D (6 bases). V lost 8 bases and J lost 7, with 20 bases in between. Germline V lookup: CDR1 DFQATT, CDR2 SNEGSKA (reference sequence). The CDR3 is 13 amino acids. The CDR3 DNA follows: TGCAGTTCCTCCCCGGGCAGGGGAGGTGGCTACACCTTC. Its protein product is CSSSPGRGGGYTF.

This clonotype appeared many times. The rearrangement links TRBV5-1 to TRBJ2-7, with D unresolved. V lost 0 bases and J lost 3, with 7 bases in between. Germline CDR1 reads SGHRS; CDR2 reads YFSETQ. This CDR3 is 13 amino acids long. The CDR3 nucleotides read TGCGCCAGCAGCTTGGAGCGCGGCTACGAGCAGTACTTC. The encoded protein is CASSLERGYEQYF. Supplemented by reference TRBV5-1 and TRBJ2-7, the full variable domain reads KAGVTQTPRYLIKTRGQQVTLSCSPISGHRSVSWYQQTPGQGLQFLFEYFSETQRNKGNFPGRFSGRQFSNSRSEMNVSTLELGDSALYLCASSLERGYEQYFGPGTRLTVT.

This clonotype was detected many times. CDR3 nucleotides: TGTGCCAGCACCACCGGCCGACTCCAAAAGAACACTGAAGCTTTCTTT. Translated, it gives CASTTGRLQKNTEAFF. The V call is TRBV27, the J call TRBJ1-1; D gene uncertain. V was pared by 7 bases and J by 1 base, with 19 bases between. Germline CDR1 is MNHEY and CDR2 is SMNVEV (reference sequence). The CDR3 covers 16 residues.

This clonotype was counted ten times or more. This chain connects TRBV12-3 or TRBV12-4 to TRBJ2-1; unclear D gene. The CDR3 extends over 12 amino acids. V dropped 8 bases and J dropped 6 bases, with 11 bases sitting between them. The CDR3 spells CASGSLGNEQFF. DNA for the CDR3: TGTGCCAGCGGATCCCTCGGCAATGAGCAGTTCTTC.

This clonotype was found many times. The chain combines TRBV7-2 with TRBJ2-5, with D tentatively TRBD1 (6 bases). Germline V gene lookup returns CDR1 SGHTA and CDR2 FQGNSA. V lost 4 bases and J lost 5, with 14 bases in between. The CDR3 has 14 amino acids. The CDR3 here is CASSSRDIWETQYF. The CDR3 DNA reads TGTGCCAGCAGCTCCCGGGACATTTGGGAGACCCAGTACTTC.

This clonotype was seen ten or more times. The chain is built from TRBV5-1 and TRBJ2-3, with 7 nucleotides matching TRBD1. The junction had 4 bases not matched to a gene; V was cut back by 4 bases and J by 2 bases. The CDR3 is 14 residues long. From germline, CDR1 is SGHRS and CDR2 YFSETQ. For the CDR3, the DNA is TGCGCCAGCAGCCGTGGACAGGACACAGATACGCAGTATTTT. It translates to CASSRGQDTDTQYF.

V is TRBV29-1 and J is TRBJ1-6; no reliable D call. With 5 bases removed from V and 9 bases from J, the gap between germline ends came to 14 bases. Germline V gene data show CDR1 as SQVTM and CDR2 as ANQGSEA. The CDR3 consists of 13 residues. CDR3 amino acids: CSVQEGVGSPLHF. The CDR3 nucleotides are TGCAGCGTTCAGGAGGGAGTAGGTTCACCCCTCCACTTT.